The 21 T cell receptor beta chains listed next were all sequenced from one sample in a study of blood T cell repertoires in COVID-19. Clones were sequenced by immunoSEQ multiplex PCR, and TCRdb holds only the in-frame ones, with some missing. The sample yields a few hundred thousand clones, about 90% seen once. The sequencing sample was made of peripheral blood. These receptors originate from a man between 18 and 35 years old with active or convalescent COVID-19.

CDR3 residues: CATSDLMGDEQFF. CDR3 DNA sequence: TGTGCCACCAGTGATTTGATGGGAGATGAGCAGTTCTTC. The chain has TRBV24-1 and TRBJ2-1; D might be TRBD2 (5 bases). Germline CDR1 reads KGHDR; CDR2 reads SFDVKD. This CDR3 is built from 13 residues. V shed 0 bases and J shed 8 bases, with 7 bases lying between them.

The chain carries TRBV27 and TRBJ2-7; 7 nucleotides agree with TRBD2. This CDR3 is 17 amino acids long. Germline CDR1 MNHEY, CDR2 SMNVEV (reference sequence). V shed 5 bases, J shed 2 bases, and the junction held 15 bases outside the gene matches. In DNA form, the CDR3 reads TGTGCCAGCAGTCACAACCACAAGACTAGCAAAACCTACGAGCAGTACTTC. It codes for CASSHNHKTSKTYEQYF.

This clone was observed a handful of times. The chain uses TRBV4-3 and TRBJ2-2, with TRBD2 matching 9 bases. Germline V lookup: CDR1 LGHNA, CDR2 YSLEER. The CDR3 spans 14 residues. Trimming removed 5 bases from V and 7 bases from J; junction bases left unmatched: 5. As DNA, the CDR3 is TGCGCCAGCAGCTTAGCGGGGGACGGCGGGGAGCTGTTTTTT. This encodes CASSLAGDGGELFF.

J is TRBJ1-2 and V is TRBV28; D uncertain. The germline V gene has CDR1 MDHEN and CDR2 SYDVKM. Trimming took 5 bases from V and 5 from J, leaving 12 bases between them. This CDR3 has 13 residues. The CDR3 DNA sequence: TGTGCCAGCAGTCCCAGCGGACCTTATGGCTACACCTTC. This encodes CASSPSGPYGYTF.

V usage is TRBV11-1 and J usage is TRBJ2-7, with 7 bases identical to TRBD1. Germline trimming cut 0 bases from V and 0 bases from J; bases unmatched to any gene: 2. Germline V lookup: CDR1 SGHAT, CDR2 FQDESV (reference sequence). This CDR3 has 15 residues. CDR3 nucleotides: TGTGCCAGCAGCTTAGCAGGACAGGACTCCTACGAGCAGTACTTC. Translation gives CASSLAGQDSYEQYF.

The V and J genes are TRBV6-6 and TRBJ1-2; tentatively, D is TRBD1 (5 bases). The CDR3 totals 15 residues. Germline CDR1 reads MNHNY; CDR2 reads SVGAGI (reference sequence). V lost 4 bases and J lost 1, with 13 bases in between. CDR3 loop: CASSSPTEINYGYTF. CDR3 sequence (DNA): TGTGCCAGCAGTTCCCCGACAGAGATTAACTATGGCTACACCTTC.

The genes are TRBV6-5 and TRBJ1-1, with D unclear. The germline V and J ends were trimmed by 6 bases and 6 bases, with 14 bases remaining between them. This CDR3 is 13 amino acids long. Germline CDR1 MNHEY, CDR2 SVGAGI. The chain's CDR3 is CASSRELGAEAFF. In nucleotides, the CDR3 is TGTGCCAGCAGCCGTGAGCTGGGAGCTGAAGCTTTCTTT.

The chain has TRBV11-2 and TRBJ1-3; no clear D. The germline V gene has CDR1 SGHAT and CDR2 FQNNGV. There are 12 residues in the CDR3. Between the trimmed V and J ends, which lost 4 bases and 16 bases, there was a span of 17 bases. CDR3 in DNA: TGTGCCAGCAGCTCGACTGACGTGGGTCGGTATTTT. Its protein product is CASSSTDVGRYF.

This chain connects TRBV5-4 to TRBJ1-3; D ambiguous. Germline V lookup: CDR1 SGHNT, CDR2 YYREEE (reference sequence). The CDR3 runs 16 residues. Trimming removed 0 bases at V and 2 bases at J, with 12 bases between. CDR3 in DNA: TGTGCCAGCAGCTTGGGGGGAGCAGAAGCTGGAAACACCATATATTTT. Translated: CASSLGGAEAGNTIYF.

The genes are TRBV18 and TRBJ2-3; 12 nucleotides agree with TRBD2. V lost 1 base to trimming and J lost 3 bases; unmatched junction nucleotides: 2. The germline CDR1 and CDR2 sequences are KGHSH and LQKENI. The CDR3 loop spans 16 amino acids. In DNA, the CDR3 is TGTGCCAGCTCACCACGACTAGCGGGGGCGACAGATACGCAGTATTTT. The encoded protein is CASSPRLAGATDTQYF.

The chain is built from TRBV29-1 and TRBJ2-1, with 10 bases identical to TRBD1. CDR3 size: 18 residues. V lost 6 bases and J lost 2; bases outside the gene matches: 16. CDR1 SQVTM and CDR2 ANQGSEA come from the germline V gene. The CDR3 loop is CSVLPQSGQGGTYNEQFF. DNA of the CDR3: TGCAGCGTCTTGCCTCAATCCGGACAGGGGGGAACCTACAATGAGCAGTTCTTC.

This chain uses TRBV7-8 with TRBJ1-2; D gene uncertain. This CDR3 spans 13 amino acids. Germline CDR1 and CDR2: SGHVS and FQNEAQ. Trimming cost V 1 base and J 8 bases, with 11 bases left between them. CDR3 residues: CASSLGLGNGYTF. In DNA, the CDR3 is TGTGCCAGCAGCTTAGGCCTCGGGAACGGCTACACCTTC.

The rearrangement links TRBV3-1 (or the pseudogene TRBV3-2) to TRBJ1-3; 9 bases align to TRBD1. Germline V gene lookup returns CDR1 LGHDT and CDR2 YNNKEL (reference sequence). The J segment lost 4 bases and the V segment lost 3 bases, leaving 1 base of the junction unmatched. CDR3 size: 14 residues. CDR3 DNA sequence: TGTGCCAGCAGCCACGGACAGGGGGGAAACACCATATATTTT. It encodes CASSHGQGGNTIYF.

The chain is built from TRBV5-4 and TRBJ2-1; perhaps TRBD1 as D (5 bases). CDR3 size: 13 residues. V was trimmed by 0 bases and J by 6 bases, leaving 7 bases between them. CDR1 is SGHNT, CDR2 YYREEE, per germline (reference sequence). The CDR3 loop reads CASSLAQGNEQFF. The CDR3 region has the DNA TGTGCCAGCAGCTTGGCCCAGGGCAATGAGCAGTTCTTC.

Only one count was recorded for this clone. This chain joins TRBV7-6 and TRBJ2-2, with 11 bases fitting TRBD2. Germline V CDR1 and CDR2: SGHVS, FNYEAQ. This CDR3 has 19 amino acids. V trimming: 2 bases; J trimming: 0 bases; junction bases outside the gene matches: 8. CDR3 nucleotide sequence: TGTGCCAGCAGCTTATCCCGCCTAGCGGGAGGATCGAACACCGGGGAGCTGTTTTTT. Translation: CASSLSRLAGGSNTGELFF.

The V gene is TRBV11-2, the J gene TRBJ1-2; D ambiguous. Trimming left V 0 bases short and J 4 bases short, with 15 bases between. The CDR3 has 16 amino acids. Germline V gives CDR1 SGHAT, CDR2 FQNNGV. CDR3: CASSLDRLSLGYGYTF. CDR3 bases: TGTGCCAGCAGCTTAGACAGGTTAAGTCTCGGCTATGGCTACACCTTC.

This clone came up once. J is TRBJ2-3 and V is TRBV5-1; D remains ambiguous. The V end lost 0 bases, the J end lost 0 bases, and 11 bases lay between the germline ends. In germline, CDR1 is SGHRS, CDR2 YFSETQ. The length of the CDR3 is 16 residues. CDR3 amino acids: CASSLDRHSSTDTQYF. CDR3 coding DNA: TGCGCCAGCAGCTTGGACCGACACTCAAGCACAGATACGCAGTATTTT.

The chain couples TRBV7-2 to TRBJ1-5; D is uncertain. The CDR3 has 13 residues. Trimming cost V 3 bases and J 7 bases, with 10 bases left between them. Germline V gene data show CDR1 as SGHTA and CDR2 as FQGNSA. The CDR3 nucleotides are TGTGCCAGCAGCTTCGGGGAATTACAGCCCCAGCATTTT. Its protein is CASSFGELQPQHF.

This clone has a single count. The genes are TRBV19 and TRBJ1-1; perhaps TRBD1 as D (5 bases). The germline CDR1 and CDR2 sequences are LNHDA and SQIVND (reference sequence). The germline V and J ends were trimmed by 2 bases and 5 bases, with 12 bases remaining between them. The CDR3 loop spans 14 amino acids. The CDR3 sequence: CASSIRAGNTEAFF. Written as DNA, the CDR3 is TGTGCCAGTAGTATACGGGCAGGGAATACTGAAGCTTTCTTT.

The CDR3 sequence: CASSWGLASNYEQYF. Here the CDR3 DNA reads TGCGCCAGCAGCTGGGGACTAGCGTCTAACTACGAGCAGTACTTC. The chain couples TRBV5-1 to TRBJ2-7, with 10 nucleotides matching TRBD2. The V gene end was trimmed by 3 bases and the J gene end by 3 bases; junction bases not matched to a gene: 6. Germline loops: CDR1 SGHRS, CDR2 YFSETQ. This CDR3 region has 15 residues.

The V call is TRBV6-5, the J call TRBJ1-1; D unresolved. Trimming stripped 3 bases from V and 3 bases from J, with 17 bases between. Germline CDR1 is MNHEY and CDR2 is SVGAGI. The CDR3 totals 16 residues. In DNA form, the CDR3 reads TGTGCCAGCAGTTATGGGAGGTCTCGGGGATACACTGAAGCTTTCTTT. Protein: CASSYGRSRGYTEAFF.